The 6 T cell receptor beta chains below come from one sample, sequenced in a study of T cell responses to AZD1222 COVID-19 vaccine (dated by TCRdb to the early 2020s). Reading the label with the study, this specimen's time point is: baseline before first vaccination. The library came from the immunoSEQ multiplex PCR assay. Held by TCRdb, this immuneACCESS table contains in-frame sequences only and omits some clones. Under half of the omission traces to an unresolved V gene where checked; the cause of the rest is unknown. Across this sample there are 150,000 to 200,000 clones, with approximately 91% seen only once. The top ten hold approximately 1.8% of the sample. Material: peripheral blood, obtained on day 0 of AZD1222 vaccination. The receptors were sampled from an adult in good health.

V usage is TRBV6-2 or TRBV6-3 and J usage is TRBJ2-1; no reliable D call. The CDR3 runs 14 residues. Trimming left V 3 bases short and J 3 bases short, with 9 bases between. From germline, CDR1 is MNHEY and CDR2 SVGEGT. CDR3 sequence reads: CASSYRAGYNEQFF. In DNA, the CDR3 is TGTGCCAGCAGTTATCGGGCAGGCTACAATGAGCAGTTCTTC.

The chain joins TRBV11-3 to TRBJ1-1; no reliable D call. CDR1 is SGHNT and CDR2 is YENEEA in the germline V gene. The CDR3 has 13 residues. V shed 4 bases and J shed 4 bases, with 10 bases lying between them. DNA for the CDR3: TGTGCCAGCAGCTACGCGGAGGGCACTGAAGCTTTCTTT. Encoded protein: CASSYAEGTEAFF.

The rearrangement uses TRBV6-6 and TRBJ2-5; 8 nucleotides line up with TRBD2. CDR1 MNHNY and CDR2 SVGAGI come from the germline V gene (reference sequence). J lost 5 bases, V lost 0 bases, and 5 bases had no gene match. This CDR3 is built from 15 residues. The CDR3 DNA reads TGTGCCAGCAGTTACTCCCGGACTAGCTCCGAGACCCAGTACTTC. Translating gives CASSYSRTSSETQYF.

The CDR3 is CASSFRPDTQYF. The CDR3, as DNA: TGTGCCAGCAGCTTTCGGCCAGATACGCAGTATTTT. The rearrangement uses TRBV5-8 and TRBJ2-3; D remains unclear. The germline gives CDR1 SGHTS, CDR2 YDEGEE. With 2 bases removed from V and 4 bases from J, the gap between germline ends came to 5 bases. This CDR3 has 12 amino acids. Drawing the rest from reference TRBV5-8 and TRBJ2-3, the complete variable domain is EAGVTQSPTHLIKTRGQQATLRCSPISGHTSVYWYQQALGLGLQFLLWYDEGEERNRGNFPPRFSGRQFPNYSSELNVNALELEDSALYLCASSFRPDTQYFGPGTRLTVL.

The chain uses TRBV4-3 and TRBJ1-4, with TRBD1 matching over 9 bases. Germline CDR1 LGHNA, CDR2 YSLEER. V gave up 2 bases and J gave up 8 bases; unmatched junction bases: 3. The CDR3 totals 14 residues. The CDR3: CASSQKTGGEKLFF. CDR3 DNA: TGCGCCAGCAGCCAAAAGACAGGGGGAGAAAAACTGTTTTTT.

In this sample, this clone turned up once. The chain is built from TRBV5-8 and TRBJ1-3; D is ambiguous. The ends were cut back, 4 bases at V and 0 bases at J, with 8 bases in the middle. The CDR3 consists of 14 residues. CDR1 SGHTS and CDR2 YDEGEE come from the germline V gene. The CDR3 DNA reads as TGTGCCAGCAGCCGCAGCGGCTCTGGAAACACCATATATTTT. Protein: CASSRSGSGNTIYF.